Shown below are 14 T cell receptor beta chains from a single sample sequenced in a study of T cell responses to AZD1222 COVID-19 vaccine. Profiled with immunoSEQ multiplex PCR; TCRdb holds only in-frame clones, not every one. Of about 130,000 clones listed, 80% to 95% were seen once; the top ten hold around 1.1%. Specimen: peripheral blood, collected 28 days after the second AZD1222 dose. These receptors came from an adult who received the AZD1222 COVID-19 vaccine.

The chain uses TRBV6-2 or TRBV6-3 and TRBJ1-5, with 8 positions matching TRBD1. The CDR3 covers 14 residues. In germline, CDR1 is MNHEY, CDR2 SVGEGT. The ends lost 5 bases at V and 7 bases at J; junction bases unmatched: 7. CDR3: CASSQDRDRQPQHF. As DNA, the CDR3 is TGTGCCAGCAGTCAGGACAGGGATCGGCAGCCCCAGCATTTT.

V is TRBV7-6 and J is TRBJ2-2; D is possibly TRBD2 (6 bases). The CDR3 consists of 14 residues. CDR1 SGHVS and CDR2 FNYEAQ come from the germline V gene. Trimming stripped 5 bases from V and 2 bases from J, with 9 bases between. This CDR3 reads CASSQTSNTGELFF. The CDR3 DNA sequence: TGTGCCAGCAGCCAAACTAGCAACACCGGGGAGCTGTTTTTT.

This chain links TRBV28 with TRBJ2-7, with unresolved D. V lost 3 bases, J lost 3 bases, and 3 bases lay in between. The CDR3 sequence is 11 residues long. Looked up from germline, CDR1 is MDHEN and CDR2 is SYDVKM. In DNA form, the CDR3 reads TGTGCCAGCAGTTTCTACTACGAGCAGTACTTC. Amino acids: CASSFYYEQYF.

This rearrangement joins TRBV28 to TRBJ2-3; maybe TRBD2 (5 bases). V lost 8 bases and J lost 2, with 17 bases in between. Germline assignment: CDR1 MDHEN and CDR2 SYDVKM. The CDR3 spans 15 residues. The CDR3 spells CASSNVEGFTDTQYF. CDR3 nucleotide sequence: TGTGCCAGCTCAAACGTCGAGGGATTCACAGATACGCAGTATTTT.

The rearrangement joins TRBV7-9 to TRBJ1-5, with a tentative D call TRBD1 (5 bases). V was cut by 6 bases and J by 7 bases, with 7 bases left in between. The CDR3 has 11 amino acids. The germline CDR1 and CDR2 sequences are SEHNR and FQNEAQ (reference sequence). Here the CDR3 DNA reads TGTGCCAGCAGAGGGGCCCAGCCCCAGCATTTT. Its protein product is CASRGAQPQHF. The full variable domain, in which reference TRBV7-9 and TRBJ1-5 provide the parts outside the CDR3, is DTGVSQNPRHKITKRGQNVTFRCDPISEHNRLYWYRQTLGQGPEFLTYFQNEAQLEKSRLLSDRFSAERPKGSFSTLEIQRTEQGDSAMYLCASRGAQPQHFGDGTRLSIL.

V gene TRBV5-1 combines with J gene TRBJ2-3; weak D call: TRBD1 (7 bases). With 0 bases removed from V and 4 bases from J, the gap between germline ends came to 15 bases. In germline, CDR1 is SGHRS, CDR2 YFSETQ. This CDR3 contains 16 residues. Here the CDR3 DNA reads TGCGCCAGCAGCTTGGGGGCGGAGGGGGCAGCAGATACGCAGTATTTT. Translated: CASSLGAEGAADTQYF.

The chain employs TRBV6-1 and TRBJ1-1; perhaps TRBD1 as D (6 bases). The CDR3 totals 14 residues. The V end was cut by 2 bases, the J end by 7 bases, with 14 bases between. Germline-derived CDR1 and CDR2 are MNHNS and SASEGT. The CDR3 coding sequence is TGTGCCAGCAGTGAATTTCGGACAGCACATGAAGCTTTCTTT. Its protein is CASSEFRTAHEAFF.

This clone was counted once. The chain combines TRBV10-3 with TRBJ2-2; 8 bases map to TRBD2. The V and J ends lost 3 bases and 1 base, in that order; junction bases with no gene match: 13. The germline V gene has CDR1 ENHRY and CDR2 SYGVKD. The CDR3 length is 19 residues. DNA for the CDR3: TGTGCCATCAGTGATGCCAGTCGGGTAGCGGGGCAGAACACCGGGGAGCTGTTTTTT. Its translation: CAISDASRVAGQNTGELFF.

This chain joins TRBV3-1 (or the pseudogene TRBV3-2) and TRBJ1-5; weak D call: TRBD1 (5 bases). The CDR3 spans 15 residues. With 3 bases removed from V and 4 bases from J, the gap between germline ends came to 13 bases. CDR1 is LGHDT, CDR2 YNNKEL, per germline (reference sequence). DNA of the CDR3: TGTGCCAGCAGCCAGGGGGTCAGGGCGAATCAGCCCCAGCATTTT. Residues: CASSQGVRANQPQHF.

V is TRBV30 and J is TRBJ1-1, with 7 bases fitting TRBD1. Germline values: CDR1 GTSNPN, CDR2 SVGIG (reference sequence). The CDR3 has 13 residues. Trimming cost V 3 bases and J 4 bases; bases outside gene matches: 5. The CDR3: CAWRRAGGTEAFF. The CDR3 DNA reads TGTGCCTGGAGGCGAGCAGGGGGCACTGAAGCTTTCTTT. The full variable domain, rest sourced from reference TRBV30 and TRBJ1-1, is SQTIHQWPATLVQPVGSPLSLECTVEGTSNPNLYWYRQAAGRGLQLLFYSVGIGQISSEVPQNLSASRPQDRQFILSSKKLLLSDSGFYLCAWRRAGGTEAFFGQGTRLTVV.

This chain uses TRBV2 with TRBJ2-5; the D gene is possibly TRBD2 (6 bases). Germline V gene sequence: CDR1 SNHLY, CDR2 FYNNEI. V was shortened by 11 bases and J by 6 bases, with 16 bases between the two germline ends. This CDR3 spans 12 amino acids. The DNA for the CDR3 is TGTGCCGCGAGCCCTAGCGATAAGACCCAGTACTTC. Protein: CAASPSDKTQYF.

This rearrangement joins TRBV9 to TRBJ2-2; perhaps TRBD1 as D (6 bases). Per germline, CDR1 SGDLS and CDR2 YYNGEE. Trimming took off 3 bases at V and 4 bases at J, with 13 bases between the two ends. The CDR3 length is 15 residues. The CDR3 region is CASSDVTGSTGELFF. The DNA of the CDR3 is TGTGCCAGCAGCGATGTTACAGGGAGCACCGGGGAGCTGTTTTTT.

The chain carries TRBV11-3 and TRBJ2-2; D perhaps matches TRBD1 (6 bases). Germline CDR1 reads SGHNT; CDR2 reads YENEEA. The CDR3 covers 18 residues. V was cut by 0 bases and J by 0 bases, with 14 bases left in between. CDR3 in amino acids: CASSLESTGISNTGELFF. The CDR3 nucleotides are TGTGCCAGCAGCTTAGAGTCAACAGGGATTTCGAACACCGGGGAGCTGTTTTTT.

CDR3 sequence reads: CASSPPASGYGYTF. In DNA, the CDR3 is TGTGCCAGCAGCCCGCCGGCCTCGGGGTATGGCTACACCTTC. This chain connects TRBV11-3 to TRBJ1-2; no clear D. The CDR3 runs to 14 residues. Germline V gene data show CDR1 as SGHNT and CDR2 as YENEEA. V was cut by 5 bases and J by 5 bases, with 15 bases left in between.